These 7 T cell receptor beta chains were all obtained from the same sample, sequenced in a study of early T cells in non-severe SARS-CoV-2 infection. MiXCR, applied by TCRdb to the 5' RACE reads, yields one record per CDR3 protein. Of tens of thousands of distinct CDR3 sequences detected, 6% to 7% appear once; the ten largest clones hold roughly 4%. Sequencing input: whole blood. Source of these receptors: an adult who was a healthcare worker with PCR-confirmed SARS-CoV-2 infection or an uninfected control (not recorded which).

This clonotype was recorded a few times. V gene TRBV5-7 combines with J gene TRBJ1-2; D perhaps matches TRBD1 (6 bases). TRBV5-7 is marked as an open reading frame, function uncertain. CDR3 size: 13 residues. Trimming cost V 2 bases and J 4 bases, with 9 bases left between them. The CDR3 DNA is TGTGCCAGCAGCTTTACAGGGACCTATGGCTACACCTTC. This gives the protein CASSFTGTYGYTF.

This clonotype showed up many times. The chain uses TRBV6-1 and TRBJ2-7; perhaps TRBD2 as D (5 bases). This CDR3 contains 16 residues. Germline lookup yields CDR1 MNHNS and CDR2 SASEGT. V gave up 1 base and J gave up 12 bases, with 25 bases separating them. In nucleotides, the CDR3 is TGTGCCAGCAGTGAAGAAGAGCGGACCTTGTTTCGCAGCCCGTACTTC. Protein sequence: CASSEEERTLFRSPYF.

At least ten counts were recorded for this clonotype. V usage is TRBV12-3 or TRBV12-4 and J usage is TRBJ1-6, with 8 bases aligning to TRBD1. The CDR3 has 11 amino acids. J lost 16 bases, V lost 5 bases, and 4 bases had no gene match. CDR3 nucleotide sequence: TGTGCCAGCAGTCTAGGGACAGGTCTCCACTTT. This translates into CASSLGTGLHF.

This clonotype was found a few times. CDR3: CASSSGAYEQYF. Here the CDR3 DNA reads TGTGCCAGCAGTTCCGGAGCATACGAGCAGTACTTC. The chain employs TRBV28 and TRBJ2-7; no reliable D call. Germline assignment: CDR1 MDHEN and CDR2 SYDVKM. This CDR3 comprises 12 residues. V shed 4 bases and J shed 4 bases, with 8 bases lying between them. Combining the CDR3 with reference TRBV28 and TRBJ2-7 gives the whole variable domain DVKVTQSSRYLVKRTGEKVFLECVQDMDHENMFWYRQDPGLGLRLIYFSYDVKMKEKGDIPEGYSVSREKKERFSLILESASTNQTSMYLCASSSGAYEQYFGPGTRLTVT.

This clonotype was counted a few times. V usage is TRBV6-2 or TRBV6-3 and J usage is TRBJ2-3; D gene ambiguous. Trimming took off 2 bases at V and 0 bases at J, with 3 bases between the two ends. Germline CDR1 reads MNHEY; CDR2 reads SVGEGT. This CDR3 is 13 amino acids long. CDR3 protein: CASSYDSTDTQYF. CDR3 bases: TGTGCCAGCAGTTACGACAGCACAGATACGCAGTATTTT.

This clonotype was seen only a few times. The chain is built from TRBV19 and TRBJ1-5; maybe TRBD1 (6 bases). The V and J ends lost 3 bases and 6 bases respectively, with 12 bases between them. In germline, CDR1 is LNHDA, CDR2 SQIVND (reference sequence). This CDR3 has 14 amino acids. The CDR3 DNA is TGTGCCAGTAGTATCAGGGGCAGAAGTCAGCCCCAGCATTTT. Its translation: CASSIRGRSQPQHF.

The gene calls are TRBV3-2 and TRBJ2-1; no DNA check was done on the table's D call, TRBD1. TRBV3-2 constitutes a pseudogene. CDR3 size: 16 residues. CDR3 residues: CASSQSHGGYVNEQFF. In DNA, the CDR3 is TGTGCCAGCAGCCAGTCCCACGGGGGGTACGTGAATGAGCAGTTCTTC.